This entry lists 22 T cell receptor beta chains sequenced from one sample in a study of T cell repertoires in cytomegalovirus infection. TCRdb re-derived calls from the reads in MiXCR, one entry per CDR3 protein. This sample has around 240,000 distinct CDR3 sequences, with about 20% found just once. The sequenced sample consisted of CD8+ T cells from PBMCs. Receptors originate from a human donor in good health (CMV status not recorded). Some clones in this sample may be carry-over from other donors' samples.

V and J are TRBV9 and TRBJ2-7; D possibly corresponds to TRBD1 (5 bases). CDR3 length: 13 residues. The ends were cut back, 3 bases at V and 3 bases at J, with 10 bases in the middle. CDR1 SGDLS and CDR2 YYNGEE come from the germline V gene. CDR3 sequence reads: CASSAQGSYEQYF. CDR3 DNA sequence: TGTGCCAGCAGCGCTCAGGGAAGCTACGAGCAGTACTTC.

With respect to this clonotype: Mismatch with germline at one junction end may stem from a read error. This sequence joins TRBV20-1 and TRBJ2-1, with D possibly being TRBD2 (5 bases). Looked up from germline, CDR1 is DFQATT and CDR2 is SNEGSKA (reference sequence). The CDR3 is made up of 11 amino acids. CDR3 bases: TGCAGTCCTAGCAGTTACAATGAGCAGTTCTTC. This gives the protein CSPSSYNEQFF.

The V gene is TRBV5-4, the J gene TRBJ2-5, with D unresolved. Trimming stripped 1 base from V and 4 bases from J, with 11 bases between. CDR3 length equals 14 residues. Germline lookup yields CDR1 SGHNT and CDR2 YYREEE (reference sequence). The CDR3 loop reads CASSLTPPGETQYF. The CDR3 DNA sequence: TGTGCCAGCAGCTTGACACCTCCCGGAGAGACCCAGTACTTC.

The V call is TRBV19, the J call TRBJ2-7, with D possibly being TRBD2 (6 bases). The CDR3 runs to 14 residues. In germline, CDR1 is LNHDA, CDR2 SQIVND (reference sequence). V was pared by 2 bases and J by 7 bases, with 15 bases between. CDR3 amino acids: CASSIFSQEGEQYF. Written as DNA, the CDR3 is TGTGCCAGTAGTATATTTTCCCAGGAGGGAGAGCAGTACTTC. Drawing the rest from reference TRBV19 and TRBJ2-7, the complete variable domain is DGGITQSPKYLFRKEGQNVTLSCEQNLNHDAMYWYRQDPGQGLRLIYYSQIVNDFQKGDIAEGYSVSREKKESFPLTVTSAQKNPTAFYLCASSIFSQEGEQYFGPGTRLTVT.

V and J are TRBV19 and TRBJ1-5; D is ambiguous. V lost 5 bases, J lost 3 bases, and 14 bases lay in between. CDR1 is LNHDA and CDR2 is SQIVND in the germline V gene (reference sequence). This CDR3 contains 15 residues. The CDR3 loop reads CASSSWGDINQPQHF. In nucleotides, the CDR3 is TGTGCCAGTAGTTCCTGGGGAGACATCAATCAGCCCCAGCATTTT.

This clonotype has a count of ten or more. The chain uses TRBV29-1 and TRBJ2-3, with 9 bases aligning to TRBD2. After removal of 0 bases from V and 0 bases from J, the junction contained 10 bases not matched to a gene. Germline assignment: CDR1 SQVTM and CDR2 ANQGSEA. CDR3 length: 18 residues. The CDR3 DNA sequence: TGCAGCGTTGAAGATCCCGAGACTAGCGGCGCTAGCACAGATACGCAGTATTTT. This encodes CSVEDPETSGASTDTQYF.

This clonotype appeared many times. The V and J genes are TRBV5-6 and TRBJ1-2; 7 bases match TRBD1. This CDR3 is built from 15 residues. From germline, CDR1 is SGHDT and CDR2 YYEEEE. Trimming at V came to 3 bases and at J to 7 bases, leaving 12 bases not matched to a gene. CDR3 sequence: CASSSMDRFVGGYTF. Here the CDR3 DNA reads TGTGCCAGCAGCTCGATGGACAGGTTTGTGGGTGGCTACACCTTC.

This chain connects TRBV6-5 to TRBJ1-5, with 10 bases aligning to TRBD1. From germline, CDR1 is MNHEY and CDR2 SVGAGI. The J segment lost 4 bases and the V segment lost 0 bases, leaving 3 bases of the junction unmatched. The CDR3 covers 16 residues. This CDR3 is CASSYSGTGVNQPQHF. The CDR3 bases are TGTGCCAGCAGTTACTCTGGGACAGGGGTTAATCAGCCCCAGCATTTT.

This clonotype has ten or more counts. The chain joins TRBV7-9 to TRBJ2-7; no reliable D call. V was clipped by 5 bases and J by 5 bases, with 13 bases between them. The CDR3 loop spans 13 amino acids. Germline-derived CDR1 and CDR2 are SEHNR and FQNEAQ (reference sequence). The CDR3 DNA sequence: TGTGCCAGCAGCCCCGGTCCGACGGACGAGCAGTACTTC. Translating gives CASSPGPTDEQYF.

This clonotype turned up a few times. V is TRBV12-3 or TRBV12-4 and J is TRBJ1-4; D is unresolved. The CDR3 consists of 13 residues. Trimming shortened V by 6 bases and J by 8 bases, and 13 bases separated the two germline ends. CDR3 region: CASRSIGYEKLFF. DNA for the CDR3: TGTGCCAGCAGGAGCATAGGGTACGAAAAACTGTTTTTT.

V gene TRBV20-1 combines with J gene TRBJ2-3; no definite D call. CDR3 length: 14 amino acids. The V gene lost 0 bases and the J gene lost 6 bases, with 13 bases spanning the gap. CDR1 DFQATT and CDR2 SNEGSKA come from the germline V gene (reference sequence). The CDR3 nucleotides read TGCAGTGCTAGAGATCAGAAGCGATGGGATACGCAGTATTTT. As protein: CSARDQKRWDTQYF.

The chain recombines TRBV2 with TRBJ2-2; D is uncertain. Trimming took 4 bases from V and 1 from J, leaving 10 bases between them. The germline V gene has CDR1 SNHLY and CDR2 FYNNEI. The CDR3 totals 15 residues. CDR3 nucleotide sequence: TGTGCCAGCAGTGTTCCTCCAGGGAACACCGGGGAGCTGTTTTTT. Translated: CASSVPPGNTGELFF.

This clonotype was found a few times. V gene TRBV11-2 combines with J gene TRBJ2-3; 9 positions match TRBD1. The V gene end was trimmed by 5 bases and the J gene end by 3 bases; junction bases not matched to a gene: 15. CDR1 and CDR2 from the germline V gene are SGHAT and FQNNGV. The CDR3 totals 18 residues. CDR3 nucleotides: TGTGCCAGCAGCCTACTGGGTGGGGGACAGGGAGTGACAGATACGCAGTATTTT. This translates into CASSLLGGGQGVTDTQYF.

The CDR3 DNA follows: TGTGCCAGCACCGGCCGGGGCAGGGACACTGAAGCTTTCTTT. Protein sequence: CASTGRGRDTEAFF. The chain combines TRBV7-9 with TRBJ1-1; D possibly corresponds to TRBD1 (5 bases). Trimming pared 7 bases from V and 3 bases from J, leaving 15 bases between. CDR3 length: 14 residues. Germline V gene data show CDR1 as SEHNR and CDR2 as FQNEAQ (reference sequence).

This clonotype was seen repeatedly, ten times or more. V and J are TRBV7-8 and TRBJ1-5; D is undetermined. The CDR3 is 14 residues long. The germline V and J ends were trimmed by 7 bases and 7 bases, with 17 bases remaining between them. Germline assignment: CDR1 SGHVS and CDR2 FQNEAQ. The CDR3 sequence is CASTVVGLRQPQHF. The CDR3 DNA is TGTGCCAGCACCGTTGTTGGGCTCAGGCAGCCCCAGCATTTT.

This sequence joins TRBV28 and TRBJ2-1; 8 bases map to TRBD2. The CDR3 has 15 amino acids. Germline V gene data show CDR1 as MDHEN and CDR2 as SYDVKM. V shed 3 bases and J 0 bases; nucleotides not matched to a gene: 1. CDR3 nucleotides: TGTGCCAGCAGTTTCCGGGGGGGCTCCTACAATGAGCAGTTCTTC. It encodes CASSFRGGSYNEQFF.

The V and J genes are TRBV20-1 and TRBJ1-5, with D possibly being TRBD1 (5 bases). CDR3 length: 14 amino acids. The germline V and J ends were trimmed by 3 bases and 1 base, with 10 bases remaining between them. Germline CDR1 reads DFQATT; CDR2 reads SNEGSKA (reference sequence). CDR3 protein: CSARAGGSNQPQHF. DNA for the CDR3: TGCAGTGCTAGGGCCGGGGGAAGCAATCAGCCCCAGCATTTT.

The chain combines TRBV12-3 or TRBV12-4 with TRBJ2-5, with unresolved D. CDR3 length: 12 amino acids. Deletions cut 5 bases from V and 3 bases from J, with 7 bases between. The CDR3 reads CASSAVEETQYF. CDR3 DNA: TGTGCCAGCAGTGCTGTGGAAGAGACCCAGTACTTC.

This clonotype was picked up a small number of times. The chain is built from TRBV20-1 and TRBJ2-7; D possibly corresponds to TRBD2 (5 bases). The CDR3 has 14 residues. The V end was cut by 3 bases, the J end by 0 bases, with 12 bases between. Per the germline V gene, CDR1 is DFQATT and CDR2 is SNEGSKA (reference sequence). CDR3 residues: CSARRGIDSYEQYF. The DNA for the CDR3 is TGCAGTGCTAGGAGAGGGATAGACTCCTACGAGCAGTACTTC.

The chain is built from TRBV20-1 and TRBJ2-7; TRBD1 is a possible D gene (5 bases). CDR1 DFQATT and CDR2 SNEGSKA come from the germline V gene (reference sequence). Trimming took off 3 bases at V and 4 bases at J, with 16 bases between the two ends. This CDR3 comprises 14 residues. The CDR3 is CSASPEGAQYEQYF. CDR3 bases: TGCAGTGCTAGCCCCGAAGGGGCGCAGTACGAGCAGTACTTC.

The rearrangement uses TRBV5-4 and TRBJ2-7, with 11 positions matching TRBD2. Germline lookup yields CDR1 SGHNT and CDR2 YYREEE (reference sequence). Unmatched junction bases numbered 7, after V lost 2 bases and J lost 0 bases. The CDR3 length is 17 residues. CDR3 in amino acids: CASSLFGTSGSSYEQYF. Written as DNA, the CDR3 is TGTGCCAGCAGCTTATTTGGGACTAGCGGAAGCTCCTACGAGCAGTACTTC.

The chain couples TRBV12-3 or TRBV12-4 to TRBJ1-5, with 8 bases that match TRBD1. After removal of 5 bases from V and 4 bases from J, the junction contained 4 bases not matched to a gene. There are 14 residues in the CDR3. CDR3 coding DNA: TGTGCCAGCAGTCGTCAGGGGGCGAATCAGCCCCAGCATTTT. This translates into CASSRQGANQPQHF.